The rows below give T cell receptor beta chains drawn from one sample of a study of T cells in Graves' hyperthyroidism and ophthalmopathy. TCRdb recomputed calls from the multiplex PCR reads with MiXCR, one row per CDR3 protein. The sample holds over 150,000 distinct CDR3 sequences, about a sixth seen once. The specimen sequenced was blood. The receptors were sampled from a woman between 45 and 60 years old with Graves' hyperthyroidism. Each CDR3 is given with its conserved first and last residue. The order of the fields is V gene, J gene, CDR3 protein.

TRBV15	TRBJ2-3	CATSRERAATDTQYF
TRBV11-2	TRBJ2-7	CASSLDSPIYEQYF
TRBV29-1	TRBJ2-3	CSVELAGSGRPDTQYF
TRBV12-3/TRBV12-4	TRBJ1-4	CASRNGPNNEKLFF
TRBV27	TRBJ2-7	CASSPASTGTSGYEQYF
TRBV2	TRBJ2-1	CASSSTSGANEQFF
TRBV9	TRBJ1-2	CASSVVSGGGYTF
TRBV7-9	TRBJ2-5	CASSEAGYETQYF
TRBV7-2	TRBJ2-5	CASSLEREETQYF
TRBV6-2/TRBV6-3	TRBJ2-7	CASSSAGSYEQYF
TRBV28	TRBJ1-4	CATQKGPTNEKLFF
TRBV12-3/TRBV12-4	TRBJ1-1	CASSSLTATTEAFF
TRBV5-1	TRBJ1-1	CASSGILDTSNTEAFF
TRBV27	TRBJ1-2	CASTTRGGGYTF
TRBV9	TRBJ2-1	CASSVGVGTSGINEQFF
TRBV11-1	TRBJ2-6	CASSFLSSGANVLTF
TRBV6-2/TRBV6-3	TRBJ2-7	CASSSPRLVGKGYEQYF
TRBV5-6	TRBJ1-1	CASSSGPASGEAFF
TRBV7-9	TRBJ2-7	CASSSRTSGTYEQYF
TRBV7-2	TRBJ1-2	CASSFDGWGGVNGYTF